These 28 T cell receptor beta chains originate from one sample sequenced in a study of blood T cell repertoires in COVID-19. Produced via immunoSEQ multiplex PCR; TCRdb's table is partial and in-frame only. The table has some 320,000 clones, about 91% seen once. The sequencing sample was made of peripheral blood. The receptors were sampled from a woman aged 30 to 39 who had recovered from COVID-19.

This clone is a singleton in its sample. V is TRBV3-1 (or the pseudogene TRBV3-2) and J is TRBJ1-2, with 10 bases identical to TRBD1. Per germline, CDR1 LGHDT and CDR2 YNNKEL (reference sequence). The trim removed 3 bases at V and 3 bases at J, leaving 1 base unmatched. The CDR3 consists of 14 residues. The DNA of the CDR3 is TGTGCCAGCAGCCACGGGACAGGGGACTATGGCTACACCTTC. Protein sequence: CASSHGTGDYGYTF.

The rearrangement links TRBV15 to TRBJ2-7; 8 nucleotides line up with TRBD2. V trimming: 3 bases; J trimming: 0 bases; junction bases outside the gene matches: 10. The CDR3 extends over 17 amino acids. CDR1 LNHNV and CDR2 YYDKDF come from the germline V gene (reference sequence). CDR3 protein: CATSSDRHSGASYEQYF. CDR3 sequence (DNA): TGTGCCACCAGCAGTGATAGACATAGCGGGGCCTCCTACGAGCAGTACTTC.

The genes are TRBV5-1 and TRBJ1-1; D unclear. Germline V gene data show CDR1 as SGHRS and CDR2 as YFSETQ. The CDR3 consists of 14 residues. V was trimmed by 0 bases and J by 3 bases, leaving 9 bases between them. The CDR3 is CASSLAVGDTEAFF. Written as DNA, the CDR3 is TGCGCCAGCAGCTTGGCCGTTGGAGACACTGAAGCTTTCTTT.

This chain uses TRBV2 with TRBJ2-5; 8 bases match TRBD2. The trim removed 5 bases at V and 6 bases at J, leaving 11 bases unmatched. This CDR3 comprises 15 residues. From germline, CDR1 is SNHLY and CDR2 FYNNEI. CDR3 coding DNA: TGTGCCAGCAGTCAGCCCAGCGGGGGAATGCAGACCCAGTACTTC. Its translation: CASSQPSGGMQTQYF.

The rearrangement joins TRBV28 to TRBJ2-3; TRBD2 agrees at 12 bases. Per germline, CDR1 MDHEN and CDR2 SYDVKM. V gave up 4 bases and J gave up 1 base; unmatched junction bases: 9. CDR3 length equals 18 residues. The CDR3 bases are TGTGCCAGCAGTTCCCTAGCGGGGGGGGCTGGAGGCACAGATACGCAGTATTTT. It specifies CASSSLAGGAGGTDTQYF.

The chain couples TRBV19 to TRBJ1-4; a weak D match, TRBD1 (5 bases). The CDR3 spans 17 residues. Germline V gene lookup returns CDR1 LNHDA and CDR2 SQIVND (reference sequence). V shed 4 bases and J shed 0 bases, with 15 bases lying between them. CDR3 sequence (DNA): TGTGCCAGTAGTACTTCGCAATTAGGGGCAACTAATGAAAAACTGTTTTTT. Translating it yields CASSTSQLGATNEKLFF.

The chain couples TRBV4-1 to TRBJ1-6; D may be TRBD1 (5 bases). Germline V gene sequence: CDR1 MGHRA, CDR2 YSYEKL. V was pared by 0 bases and J by 8 bases, with 8 bases between. The CDR3 loop spans 14 amino acids. The DNA of the CDR3 is TGCGCCAGCAGCCAAGAGGTGACAGATTCACCCCTCCACTTT. Its protein product is CASSQEVTDSPLHF.

V and J are TRBV28 and TRBJ2-5; no definite D call. V was cut by 4 bases and J by 5 bases, with 23 bases left in between. The germline gives CDR1 MDHEN, CDR2 SYDVKM. This CDR3 has 17 amino acids. Here the CDR3 DNA reads TGTGCCAGCAGTTCTCCACGGTGGAGTTCCGTGATCGAGACCCAGTACTTC. Amino acids: CASSSPRWSSVIETQYF.

CDR3 residues: CASSVAYGGTADGYTF. The CDR3 nucleotides are TGTGCCAGCAGCGTAGCTTACGGCGGGACAGCAGATGGCTACACCTTC. This chain joins TRBV9 and TRBJ1-2; TRBD1 matches 7 bases. Germline V gene data show CDR1 as SGDLS and CDR2 as YYNGEE. The ends lost 0 bases at V and 6 bases at J; junction bases unmatched: 11. The CDR3 totals 16 residues. Filled out from reference TRBV9 and TRBJ1-2, the complete variable domain reads DSGVTQTPKHLITATGQRVTLRCSPRSGDLSVYWYQQSLDQGLQFLIQYYNGEERAKGNILERFSAQQFPDLHSELNLSSLELGDSALYFCASSVAYGGTADGYTFGSGTRLTVV.

The genes are TRBV28 and TRBJ1-2; TRBD1 matches 7 bases. Germline CDR1 and CDR2: MDHEN and SYDVKM. V shed 1 base and J 2 bases; nucleotides not matched to a gene: 7. The CDR3 is made up of 16 amino acids. For the CDR3, the DNA is TGTGCCAGCAGTTTATCAGCCGGCAGGGGGAACTATGGCTACACCTTC. Protein: CASSLSAGRGNYGYTF.

The chain employs TRBV2 and TRBJ2-7; TRBD1 might be the D (7 bases). The V end was cut by 11 bases, the J end by 3 bases, with 17 bases between. The V gene's germline CDR1 is SNHLY and CDR2 FYNNEI. The CDR3 consists of 13 residues. In DNA, the CDR3 is TGTGCCGACGACAGGGTGGGAGGCTACGAGCAGTACTTC. This gives the protein CADDRVGGYEQYF.

V and J are TRBV27 and TRBJ1-1, with 8 bases fitting TRBD1. The trim removed 4 bases at V and 11 bases at J, leaving 6 bases unmatched. The V gene's germline CDR1 is MNHEY and CDR2 SMNVEV (reference sequence). This CDR3 comprises 12 residues. The CDR3 protein is CASSSDRVSAFF. The CDR3 bases are TGTGCCAGCAGTTCGGACAGGGTGTCGGCTTTCTTT.

This rearrangement joins TRBV11-3 to TRBJ2-3; possible D gene TRBD2, 6 bases. Germline-derived CDR1 and CDR2 are SGHNT and YENEEA. This CDR3 is built from 14 residues. Trimming cost V 5 bases and J 1 base, with 10 bases left between them. The CDR3 nucleotides read TGTGCCAGCAGCGCCGGGAGAGGCACAGATACGCAGTATTTT. Its protein product is CASSAGRGTDTQYF.

This chain uses TRBV18 with TRBJ2-7; 7 bases fit TRBD1. From germline, CDR1 is KGHSH and CDR2 LQKENI. This CDR3 has 14 amino acids. Trimming removed 6 bases from V and 1 base from J; junction bases left unmatched: 6. This CDR3 reads CASSNRGQSYEQYF. The CDR3 DNA sequence: TGTGCCAGCTCCAACCGGGGACAGTCCTACGAGCAGTACTTC.

The V call is TRBV5-1, the J call TRBJ1-3; D remains unclear. Trimming removed 0 bases from V and 2 bases from J, with 9 bases in between. The CDR3 runs 15 residues. Germline-derived CDR1 and CDR2 are SGHRS and YFSETQ. The CDR3 sequence is CASSLAAGTGNTIYF. CDR3 coding DNA: TGCGCCAGCAGCTTGGCCGCAGGTACTGGAAACACCATATATTTT.

The rearrangement links TRBV4-2 to TRBJ2-5; D is unresolved. The CDR3 length is 12 residues. Germline V lookup: CDR1 LGHNA, CDR2 YNFKEQ. Trimming stripped 5 bases from V and 6 bases from J, with 10 bases between. CDR3 protein: CASSFIKQTQYF. Here the CDR3 DNA reads TGTGCCAGCAGCTTCATCAAGCAGACCCAGTACTTC.

The J gene is TRBJ2-7, the V gene TRBV5-8; a weak D match, TRBD1 (6 bases). CDR3 size: 15 residues. V was cut by 7 bases and J by 7 bases, with 24 bases left in between. From germline, CDR1 is SGHTS and CDR2 YDEGEE. Written as DNA, the CDR3 is TGTGCCAGCCCCAGGCTTTGGACAGAAGGCGGTGAGCAGTACTTC. It yields the protein CASPRLWTEGGEQYF.

V is TRBV19 and J is TRBJ2-7, with D possibly being TRBD1 (6 bases). Trimming took off 5 bases at V and 3 bases at J, with 14 bases between the two ends. CDR1 is LNHDA and CDR2 is SQIVND in the germline V gene (reference sequence). CDR3 size: 14 residues. CDR3 DNA sequence: TGTGCCAGTAGTGCCCGGGACATCAGCTACGAGCAGTACTTC. This translates into CASSARDISYEQYF.

The chain combines TRBV29-1 with TRBJ2-2; TRBD1 agrees at 9 bases. The V gene's germline CDR1 is SQVTM and CDR2 ANQGSEA. There are 14 residues in the CDR3. Trimming removed 4 bases from V and 4 bases from J; junction bases left unmatched: 4. DNA of the CDR3: TGCAGCGTTGGGGACAGGGACTTCACCGGGGAGCTGTTTTTT. Translating gives CSVGDRDFTGELFF.

The J gene is TRBJ2-3, the V gene TRBV14, with TRBD2 as a possible D gene (6 bases). The CDR3 has 14 residues. Trimming took 1 base from V and 4 from J, leaving 9 bases between them. Germline V gene data show CDR1 as SGHDN and CDR2 as FVKESK. The CDR3 DNA reads as TGTGCCAGCAGCCAAGTGTGGGGGGCAGATACGCAGTATTTT. It is translated as CASSQVWGADTQYF. The whole variable domain, filled in from reference TRBV14 and TRBJ2-3, reads EAGVTQFPSHSVIEKGQTVTLRCDPISGHDNLYWYRRVMGKEIKFLLHFVKESKQDESGMPNNRFLAERTGGTYSTLKVQPAELEDSGVYFCASSQVWGADTQYFGPGTRLTVL.

V gene TRBV19 combines with J gene TRBJ1-5; no firm D call. CDR3 size: 15 residues. Germline V gives CDR1 LNHDA, CDR2 SQIVND (reference sequence). Between the trimmed V and J ends, which lost 0 bases and 0 bases, there was a span of 6 bases. This CDR3 reads CASSIDRDSNQPQHF. Here the CDR3 DNA reads TGTGCCAGTAGTATAGACCGGGATAGCAATCAGCCCCAGCATTTT.

The rearrangement uses TRBV7-2 and TRBJ2-5; D might be TRBD2 (7 bases). Germline loops: CDR1 SGHTA, CDR2 FQGNSA. The V and J ends lost 4 bases and 2 bases respectively, with 20 bases between them. The CDR3 runs to 17 residues. The CDR3 reads CASSSRAPGGPQETQYF. The CDR3 nucleotides read TGTGCCAGCAGCTCGCGGGCCCCGGGGGGCCCGCAAGAGACCCAGTACTTC. The whole variable domain, remainder taken from reference TRBV7-2 and TRBJ2-5, is GAGVSQSPSNKVTEKGKDVELRCDPISGHTALYWYRQSLGQGLEFLIYFQGNSAPDKSGLPSDRFSAERTGGSVSTLTIQRTQQEDSAVYLCASSSRAPGGPQETQYFGPGTRLLVL.

This clone showed up just a few times. The chain carries TRBV27 and TRBJ2-5, with D possibly being TRBD1 (6 bases). This CDR3 region has 13 residues. Trimming cost V 5 bases and J 0 bases, with 7 bases left between them. Germline V gene sequence: CDR1 MNHEY, CDR2 SMNVEV (reference sequence). The CDR3, as DNA: TGTGCCAGCAGTGGACAGTACCAAGAGACCCAGTACTTC. It translates to CASSGQYQETQYF.

The chain couples TRBV28 to TRBJ1-2; TRBD1 aligns across 7 bases. The CDR3 has 14 amino acids. V trimming: 10 bases; J trimming: 2 bases; junction bases outside the gene matches: 10. Germline loops: CDR1 MDHEN, CDR2 SYDVKM. CDR3 amino acids: CATAPLGQNYGYTF. CDR3 nucleotides: TGTGCCACAGCTCCGCTGGGACAGAACTATGGCTACACCTTC.

The gene calls are TRBV27 and TRBJ2-1; no clear D. Germline CDR1 reads MNHEY; CDR2 reads SMNVEV (reference sequence). Trimming pared 2 bases from V and 6 bases from J, leaving 8 bases between. CDR3 length: 13 residues. The CDR3 reads CASSLRRGNEQFF. The CDR3 DNA is TGTGCCAGCAGTTTACGGCGAGGCAATGAGCAGTTCTTC.

The rearrangement links TRBV24-1 to TRBJ2-1; D is perhaps TRBD2 (6 bases). The length of the CDR3 is 15 residues. Germline V gene sequence: CDR1 KGHDR, CDR2 SFDVKD. V gave up 5 bases and J gave up 2 bases, with 12 bases separating them. This CDR3 reads CATSAPSAAYNEQFF. DNA for the CDR3: TGTGCCACCAGTGCGCCTAGCGCTGCCTACAATGAGCAGTTCTTC.

The chain uses TRBV9 and TRBJ2-7; 7 positions match TRBD1. The CDR3 consists of 15 residues. Per germline, CDR1 SGDLS and CDR2 YYNGEE. Trimming removed 1 base from V and 1 base from J; junction bases left unmatched: 5. The CDR3 coding sequence is TGTGCCAGCAGCGTAAGAGGACAGGATTCCTACGAGCAGTACTTC. Translated, it gives CASSVRGQDSYEQYF.

J is TRBJ2-7 and V is TRBV7-9, with 7 bases identical to TRBD1. Trimming at V came to 5 bases and at J to 0 bases, leaving 7 bases not matched to a gene. The CDR3 covers 15 residues. Germline V gene lookup returns CDR1 SEHNR and CDR2 FQNEAQ (reference sequence). CDR3 loop: CASSMRQGLSYEQYF. The DNA of the CDR3 is TGTGCCAGCAGCATGCGACAGGGCCTCTCCTACGAGCAGTACTTC.